This TCR beta chain was captured by sequencing in a study of blood T cell repertoires in COVID-19. The overall study: From T cells, B-cell-depleted T cells, or PBMCs came the material, which was cDNA or gDNA.

Original methodology: Scientists estimated how many nucleated cells there were by amplifying reference gene primers. Using immunoSEQ multiplex PCR, the repertoire was profiled, and TCRdb retains in-frame clones only, with some absent. That table gives V, J and clone size, and the DNA gave D and trimming. The sample consists of roughly 50,000 clones, about 88% of them appearing once. The CDR3 has 16 amino acids. The sequencing input was peripheral blood. V and J are TRBV21-1 and TRBJ1-1. TRBV21-1 is assigned pseudogene status. The clonotype originates from a human donor with active COVID-19. The donor label of this sample is uncertain. The CDR3 protein is CASSSSVPQLDTEAFF. The CDR3 DNA reads as TGTGCCAGCAGCTCCTCGGTTCCCCAATTGGACACTGAAGCTTTCTTT.